These 15 T cell receptor beta chains were all obtained from the same sample, sequenced in a study of shared clonotypes between healthy human individuals. This table comes from immunoSEQ multiplex PCR, and its TCRdb copy is limited to in-frame clones, with some not included. The profile shows fewer than 3 million clones, about 90% of them singletons. Sample: naive CD4+ T cells from PBMCs. As for subset: CD45RA+ positively selected. The source of these receptors is a man aged 18 to 30 in good health. Some clones in this sample may be carry-over from other donors' samples.

This chain connects TRBV5-1 to TRBJ2-5; D call uncertain. This CDR3 region has 14 residues. V lost 1 base to trimming and J lost 2 bases, with 9 bases between them. Germline lookup yields CDR1 SGHRS and CDR2 YFSETQ. The CDR3 is CASSLSQTQETQYF. CDR3 nucleotide sequence: TGCGCCAGCAGCTTGTCGCAGACTCAAGAGACCCAGTACTTC.

The chain recombines TRBV28 with TRBJ2-2, with D perhaps TRBD1 (5 bases). The CDR3 has 14 amino acids. Germline loops: CDR1 MDHEN, CDR2 SYDVKM. Trimming removed 1 base from V and 7 bases from J, with 10 bases in between. The CDR3 sequence is CASSLSDRNGELFF. The CDR3, as DNA: TGTGCCAGCAGTTTATCCGACAGAAACGGGGAGCTGTTTTTT.

As for this clone: Additional DNA sequences in this sample encode the identical CDR3. The rearrangement links TRBV7-9 to TRBJ2-7; 7 bases are shared with TRBD2. The V gene end was trimmed by 4 bases and the J gene end by 5 bases; junction bases not matched to a gene: 14. CDR1 is SEHNR and CDR2 is FQNEAQ in the germline V gene (reference sequence). This CDR3 has 16 residues. The CDR3 coding sequence is TGTGCCAGCAGCTCCCCGGGAGGCGGGCCCGCGAACGAGCAGTACTTC. This gives the protein CASSSPGGGPANEQYF.

This clone was observed once. This chain connects TRBV10-3 to TRBJ2-3, with D possibly being TRBD2 (7 bases). This CDR3 contains 16 residues. V was trimmed by 3 bases and J by 5 bases, leaving 18 bases between them. Germline V gene data show CDR1 as ENHRY and CDR2 as SYGVKD. The CDR3 DNA follows: TGTGCCATCAGTGATGACGTGGGGGGGGCTGGAGATACGCAGTATTTT. Encoded protein: CAISDDVGGAGDTQYF.

The chain has TRBV6-5 and TRBJ1-5; D not resolved. There are 13 residues in the CDR3. The germline gives CDR1 MNHEY, CDR2 SVGAGI. V was pared by 3 bases and J by 5 bases, with 8 bases between. The CDR3 region is CASSYGVYQPQHF. CDR3 nucleotides: TGTGCCAGCAGTTATGGGGTGTATCAGCCCCAGCATTTT.

The chain uses TRBV28 and TRBJ1-1; D not resolved. The CDR3 totals 15 residues. CDR1 and CDR2 from the germline V gene are MDHEN and SYDVKM. Between the trimmed V and J ends, which lost 7 bases and 4 bases, there was a span of 19 bases. Written as DNA, the CDR3 is TGTGCCAGCACCGTGACAATGAACTATCCCACTGAAGCTTTCTTT. It codes for CASTVTMNYPTEAFF.

This clone was recorded only once. The rearrangement uses TRBV5-1 and TRBJ2-7, with D possibly being TRBD2 (6 bases). V was pared by 2 bases and J by 0 bases, with 15 bases between. Looked up from germline, CDR1 is SGHRS and CDR2 is YFSETQ. This CDR3 region has 16 residues. CDR3 nucleotides: TGCGCCAGCAGCTTCTCAGGGCGGGGATTCTCCTACGAGCAGTACTTC. Translated: CASSFSGRGFSYEQYF.

The rearrangement uses TRBV7-2 and TRBJ2-1, with 7 bases lining up with TRBD1. CDR3 length equals 14 residues. Germline V lookup: CDR1 SGHTA, CDR2 FQGNSA. The V gene end was trimmed by 6 bases and the J gene end by 2 bases; junction bases not matched to a gene: 4. This CDR3 is CASRRDRAYNEQFF. The CDR3 DNA follows: TGTGCCAGCAGGAGGGACAGAGCCTACAATGAGCAGTTCTTC.

The V and J genes are TRBV7-9 and TRBJ2-7; no firm D call. The germline V gene has CDR1 SEHNR and CDR2 FQNEAQ (reference sequence). The V gene lost 2 bases and the J gene lost 6 bases, with 14 bases spanning the gap. The CDR3 sequence is 14 residues long. The CDR3 coding sequence is TGTGCCAGCAGCTTACGTGGTCCTCCCCTCGAGCAGTACTTC. It translates to CASSLRGPPLEQYF.

The count of this clone is one. The chain has TRBV29-1 and TRBJ1-4, with 7 positions matching TRBD1. The CDR3 sequence is 13 residues long. V shed 4 bases, J shed 3 bases, and the junction held 2 bases outside the gene matches. Germline loops: CDR1 SQVTM, CDR2 ANQGSEA. The CDR3 nucleotides are TGCAGCGTTGGGGGACAGTCTAATGAAAAACTGTTTTTT. It is translated as CSVGGQSNEKLFF.

The genes are TRBV28 and TRBJ2-3; TRBD2 matches 7 bases. Trimming removed 2 bases from V and 4 bases from J; junction bases left unmatched: 6. The CDR3 totals 15 residues. CDR1 and CDR2 from the germline V gene are MDHEN and SYDVKM. The DNA of the CDR3 is TGTGCCAGCAGTTTACGGGGGGTGCCCCCAGATACGCAGTATTTT. Its translation: CASSLRGVPPDTQYF.

This sequence joins TRBV7-9 and TRBJ2-4, with D unclear. Germline V lookup: CDR1 SEHNR, CDR2 FQNEAQ (reference sequence). This CDR3 contains 17 residues. The V gene lost 5 bases and the J gene lost 1 base, with 18 bases spanning the gap. The CDR3 loop reads CASSTPPVSGAKNIQYF. CDR3 DNA sequence: TGTGCCAGCAGCACCCCGCCGGTCTCTGGGGCCAAAAACATTCAGTACTTC. Full variable domain (outside the CDR3, taken from reference TRBV7-9 and TRBJ2-4): DTGVSQNPRHKITKRGQNVTFRCDPISEHNRLYWYRQTLGQGPEFLTYFQNEAQLEKSRLLSDRFSAERPKGSFSTLEIQRTEQGDSAMYLCASSTPPVSGAKNIQYFGAGTRLSVL.

The chain carries TRBV18 and TRBJ1-2; 9 bases fit TRBD1. This CDR3 is 14 amino acids long. Looked up from germline, CDR1 is KGHSH and CDR2 is LQKENI. V shed 6 bases and J 4 bases; nucleotides not matched to a gene: 6. The CDR3 protein is CASSLGQGSYGYTF. The DNA of the CDR3 is TGTGCCAGCTCGCTGGGACAGGGTTCCTATGGCTACACCTTC.

This chain links TRBV30 with TRBJ2-4, with D possibly TRBD2 on 5 matching bases. CDR3 size: 14 residues. Germline-derived CDR1 and CDR2 are GTSNPN and SVGIG (reference sequence). Trimming shortened V by 6 bases and J by 0 bases, and 12 bases separated the two germline ends. CDR3 residues: CACTFGLAKNIQYF. CDR3 coding DNA: TGTGCCTGTACATTCGGACTAGCCAAAAACATTCAGTACTTC.

The V gene is TRBV18, the J gene TRBJ1-5; D unclear. The CDR3 sequence is 16 residues long. Trimming pared 3 bases from V and 0 bases from J, leaving 12 bases between. The germline CDR1 and CDR2 sequences are KGHSH and LQKENI. In DNA, the CDR3 is TGTGCCAGCTCACCTTTCTTCAAAGATAGCAATCAGCCCCAGCATTTT. It is translated as CASSPFFKDSNQPQHF.